This TCR beta chain was identified during a study of CD8+CD57+ T cells in acquired aplastic anemia (dated by TCRdb to 2016 to 2019). About the full investigation: A mean of about 3.2 ug of DNA, ranging from roughly 0.17 to 30 ug, was extracted from sorted CD4+ and CD8+ cells. CD8+CD57+ expansion was defined as frequency above the mean frequency observed in healthy subjects. Study-wide findings and limitations: Between patients and healthy controls, no significant difference in CD8+ Simpson's diversity was found (P=0.060). Fewer than 35 CD8+ CDR3 sequences were found to be shared between patients and controls, but these sequences appeared to be highly expressed in patients and within the immunodominant clones of the patients.

Based on the germline V gene (reference sequence), the CDR1 and CDR2 sequences are LNHNV and YYDKDF. The CDR3 contains 12 residues, cysteine and phenylalanine counted. Only the CDR3 portion is preserved as DNA: 36 bases, with reading frame beginning at the first base. Worth noting for this clonotype: No antigen is known for it. Within one base of it there is no much larger clone, and no base qualities were kept.

TCR beta VDJ combination and CDR3 sequence profiling used genomic DNA as the template. An Illumina HiSeq 2000 was the platform used for TCR repertoire sequencing. Concerning the study's data processing: Repertoires were assessed using TRBV/TRBJ rearrangement plots, CDR3 size and DJ length profiles, and Simpson's diversity index. The most abundant DNA sequence in the deep sequencing data was defined as the immunodominant clone. CDR3 amino acid sequences were checked for sharing between subjects and were compared against published repertoires and the VDJdb database. TCRdb reanalyzed the raw reads on its own, using fastp at Q25 for trimming and MiXCR for clone calling, and kept in-frame beta chains. Every CDR3 protein is listed once, alongside the most common genes and DNA of its rows. TCRdb's processing, not the authors' own work, is the source of the V and J calls. For this sample there are 220,000 or so distinct CDR3 sequences; around three fifths appear just once. In total, the top ten clones hold roughly 62% of the sample.

Patients chosen for sequencing had shown expansion of CD8+CD57+ cells by flow cytometry. Every patient had severe acquired aplastic anemia, diagnosed using the International Study of Aplastic Anemia and Agranulocytosis and Camitta criteria. No therapy had been received by the patients at the time of blood sampling. In this study, sorted CD4+ and CD8+ T cells from the blood of healthy subjects and of severe aplastic anemia patients had their TCR repertoires deep-sequenced. Patients were enrolled under clinicaltrials.gov protocols 00001620, 01623167, 00001397, 00071045, 00081523 and 00961064 in the USA. Ficoll-Paque density gradient centrifugation was used to isolate peripheral blood mononuclear cells. Before DNA was extracted, CD4+ and CD8+ T cells were sorted using either FACS or magnetic beads.

The specimen sequenced was sorted CD4+, CD8+, or CD8+CD57+ T cells (not recorded which) from PBMCs. The receptor was isolated from a human donor with aplastic anemia. This chain is built from TRBV15 and TRBJ2-1, with the D gene not clear enough to name. Matching the DNA end better, TRBJ2-7 makes the J call doubtful. The CDR3 in this case is CATSSLAYEQYF. The bases read TGTGCCACCAGCAGCTTGGCGTACGAGCAGTACTTC.